Below are 11 T cell receptor beta chains sequenced from a single sample in a study of blood T cells in healthy people across ages. The second PCR ran roughly 7 to 11 cycles with a sample-barcoded 5' primer and J-beta primers. TCRdb reprocessed the 5' RACE reads with MiXCR, giving one entry per CDR3 protein. The table lists 800,000 to 950,000 distinct CDR3 sequences, about 28% of them singletons. Separately, the same data were catalogued under a study of T cells of mothers and their children.

Sequencing used blood. The receptors here all came from a woman between 35 and 50 years old in good health.

The V gene is TRBV20-1, the J gene TRBJ2-3; D is unresolved. The germline V gene encodes CDR1 DFQATT and CDR2 SNEGSKA (reference sequence). This CDR3 comprises 12 residues. Trimming pared 6 bases from V and 2 bases from J, leaving 9 bases between. The CDR3 nucleotides are TGCAGTGCGCAGGAGTACACAGATACGCAGTATTTT. It codes for CSAQEYTDTQYF.

CDR3 region: CASSDRAGGTEAFF. DNA of the CDR3: TGTGCCAGCAGTGACAGGGCGGGGGGCACTGAAGCTTTCTTT. The chain is built from TRBV2 and TRBJ1-1; D might be TRBD1 (5 bases). The CDR3 has 14 residues. CDR1 SNHLY and CDR2 FYNNEI come from the germline V gene. V lost 3 bases, J lost 4 bases, and 12 bases lay in between.

The chain has TRBV5-6 and TRBJ2-3; 9 bases align to TRBD2. CDR1 and CDR2 (germline): SGHDT, YYEEEE. The CDR3 is 18 residues long. J lost 3 bases, V lost 4 bases, and 15 bases had no gene match. CDR3 sequence: CASSPKWERGVRTDTQYF. CDR3 nucleotides: TGTGCCAGCAGCCCCAAATGGGAGCGGGGGGTCCGGACAGATACGCAGTATTTT.

This clonotype has at least ten counts. The chain couples TRBV12-3 or TRBV12-4 to TRBJ1-6, with D unresolved. The CDR3 extends over 14 amino acids. Trimming removed 3 bases at V and 6 bases at J, with 9 bases between. The CDR3 nucleotides read TGTGCCAGCAGTTTGCCAGGTCCTAATTCACCCCTCCACTTT. This codes for CASSLPGPNSPLHF.

J is TRBJ1-1 and V is TRBV7-2; no definite D call. Germline V gene sequence: CDR1 SGHTA, CDR2 FQGNSA. With 4 bases removed from V and 0 bases from J, the gap between germline ends came to 9 bases. The CDR3 is made up of 14 amino acids. The CDR3 sequence: CASSYQSMNTEAFF. DNA for the CDR3: TGTGCCAGCAGCTACCAAAGCATGAACACTGAAGCTTTCTTT.

The rearrangement joins TRBV29-1 to TRBJ2-1; D is uncertain. The DNA end favors TRBJ2-7, so the J call may be wrong. This CDR3 spans 12 amino acids. Germline V gene lookup returns CDR1 SQVTM and CDR2 ANQGSEA. Here the CDR3 reads CSADLVANEQYF. The DNA for the CDR3 is TGCAGCGCGGATTTAGTCGCCAATGAGCAGTACTTC.

V and J are TRBV5-1 and TRBJ1-4; the D gene is possibly TRBD1 (5 bases). There are 14 residues in the CDR3. Germline V lookup: CDR1 SGHRS, CDR2 YFSETQ. V was pared by 3 bases and J by 7 bases, with 13 bases between. CDR3 coding DNA: TGCGCCAGCAGCTATCAGGGAATAAGTGAAAAACTGTTTTTT. This gives the protein CASSYQGISEKLFF.

This clonotype showed up just a few times. The J gene is TRBJ1-2, the V gene TRBV7-2; 9 bases map to TRBD1. V shed 1 base, J shed 3 bases, and the junction held 6 bases outside the gene matches. The CDR3 runs to 16 residues. The germline V gene encodes CDR1 SGHTA and CDR2 FQGNSA. CDR3 DNA sequence: TGTGCCAGCAGCTTAGGTGGACAGGGGAGGGACTATGGCTACACCTTC. It codes for CASSLGGQGRDYGYTF.

This chain uses TRBV20-1 with TRBJ2-7; 7 nucleotides agree with TRBD1. The V gene's germline CDR1 is DFQATT and CDR2 SNEGSKA (reference sequence). The trim removed 0 bases at V and 1 base at J, leaving 9 bases unmatched. The CDR3 extends over 16 amino acids. The CDR3 nucleotides read TGCAGTGCTAGAGACCTTGGGACAGTCACTTCCTACGAGCAGTACTTC. Translated: CSARDLGTVTSYEQYF.

This clonotype was seen repeatedly, ten times or more. The rearrangement uses TRBV20-1 and TRBJ1-4; maybe TRBD1 (5 bases). CDR1 is DFQATT and CDR2 is SNEGSKA in the germline V gene (reference sequence). The CDR3 contains 12 residues. V gave up 3 bases and J gave up 8 bases, with 10 bases separating them. The CDR3 is CSASRDEEKLFF. As DNA, the CDR3 is TGCAGTGCTAGTAGGGACGAGGAAAAACTGTTTTTT.

The genes are TRBV6-4 and TRBJ1-1, with D tentatively TRBD1 (5 bases). The V end lost 5 bases, the J end lost 0 bases, and 13 bases lay between the germline ends. From germline, CDR1 is MRHNA and CDR2 SNTAGT. The CDR3 runs to 15 residues. DNA for the CDR3: TGTGCCAGCAGTCAGGGTCCTTCGATGAACACTGAAGCTTTCTTT. Protein sequence: CASSQGPSMNTEAFF.